This TCR beta chain was documented in a study of regulatory T cells in long-lasting Graves disease. TCR beta libraries were built with iRepertoire HTBI primers and Arm-PCR of CDR3 regions. Each CDR3 protein gets one entry after TCRdb re-called the multiplex PCR reads with MiXCR. The sample has some 600,000 distinct CDR3 sequences, around 15% seen once; the top ten hold more than 10%. Noted time point: newly diagnosed GD, antithyroid drugs for less than 3 months. RNA isolated from PBMCs was used to make the TCR library. V was pared by 0 bases and J by 4 bases, with 6 bases of the junction left unmatched. This CDR3 is built from 15 residues. Germline V gene sequence: CDR1 MGHRA, CDR2 YSYEKL. This same sample was also taken into another study, of T cells in Graves' hyperthyroidism and ophthalmopathy.

This TCR was sampled from a man younger than 30 with Graves disease. The chain uses TRBV4-1 and TRBJ2-7; 7 nucleotides align to TRBD1. The sample here was peripheral blood mononuclear cells (PBMCs), taken at new diagnosis, from a patient treated with antithyroid drugs. The CDR3 is CASSQEQGVIYEQYF. The DNA for the CDR3 is TGCGCCAGCAGCCAAGAGCAGGGGGTAATTTACGAGCAGTACTTC.